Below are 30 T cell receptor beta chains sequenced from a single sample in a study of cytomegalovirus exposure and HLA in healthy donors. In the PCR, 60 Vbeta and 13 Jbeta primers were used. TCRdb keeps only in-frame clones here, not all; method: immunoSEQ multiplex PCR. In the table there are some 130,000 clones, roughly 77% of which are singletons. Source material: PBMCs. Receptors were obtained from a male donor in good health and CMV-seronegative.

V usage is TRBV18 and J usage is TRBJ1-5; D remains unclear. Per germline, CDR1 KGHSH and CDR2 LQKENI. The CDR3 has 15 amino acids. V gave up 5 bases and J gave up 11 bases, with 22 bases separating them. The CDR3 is CASSDTPGNSRAQHF. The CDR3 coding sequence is TGTGCCAGCTCAGATACTCCGGGCAACTCGAGGGCCCAGCATTTT.

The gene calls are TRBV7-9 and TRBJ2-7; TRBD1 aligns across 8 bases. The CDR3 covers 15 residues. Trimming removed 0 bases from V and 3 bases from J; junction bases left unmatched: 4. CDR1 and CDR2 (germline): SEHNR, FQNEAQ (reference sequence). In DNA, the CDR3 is TGTGCCAGCAGCTTAGCGGGGACAGGAGGCTACGAGCAGTACTTC. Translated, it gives CASSLAGTGGYEQYF.

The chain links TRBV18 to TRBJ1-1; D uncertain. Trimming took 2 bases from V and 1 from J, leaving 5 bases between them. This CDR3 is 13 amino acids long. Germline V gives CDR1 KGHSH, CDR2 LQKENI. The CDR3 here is CASSPSGNTEAFF. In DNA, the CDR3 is TGTGCCAGCTCACCATCGGGGAACACTGAAGCTTTCTTT. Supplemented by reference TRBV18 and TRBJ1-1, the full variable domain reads NAGVMQNPRHLVRRRGQEARLRCSPMKGHSHVYWYRQLPEEGLKFMVYLQKENIIDESGMPKERFSAEFPKEGPSILRIQQVVRGDSAAYFCASSPSGNTEAFFGQGTRLTVV.

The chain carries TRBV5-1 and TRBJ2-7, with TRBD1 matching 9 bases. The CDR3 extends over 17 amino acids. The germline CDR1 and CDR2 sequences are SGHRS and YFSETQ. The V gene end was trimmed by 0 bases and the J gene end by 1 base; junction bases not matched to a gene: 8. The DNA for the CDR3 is TGCGCCAGCAGCTTGGGTACCGGGACAGGGAAATCCTACGAGCAGTACTTC. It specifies CASSLGTGTGKSYEQYF.

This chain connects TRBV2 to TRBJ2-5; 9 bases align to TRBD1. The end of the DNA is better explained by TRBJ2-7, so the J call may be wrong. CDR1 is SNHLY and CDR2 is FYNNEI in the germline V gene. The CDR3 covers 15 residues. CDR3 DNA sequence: TGTGCCAGCAGGGCGGCTACAGGGGGCCTCTACGAGCAGTACTTC. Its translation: CASRAATGGLYEQYF.

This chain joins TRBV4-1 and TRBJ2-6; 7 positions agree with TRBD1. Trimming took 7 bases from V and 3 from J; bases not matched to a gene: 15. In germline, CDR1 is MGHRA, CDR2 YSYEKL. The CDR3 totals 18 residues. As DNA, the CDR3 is TGCGCCAGCAACCCCAGGGCAGGGGGAGTTTTTGGGGCCAACGTCCTGACTTTC. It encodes CASNPRAGGVFGANVLTF.

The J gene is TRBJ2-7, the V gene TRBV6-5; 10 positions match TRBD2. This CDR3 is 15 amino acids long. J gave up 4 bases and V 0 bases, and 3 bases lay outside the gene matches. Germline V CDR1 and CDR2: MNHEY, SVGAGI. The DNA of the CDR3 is TGTGCCAGCAGTTACTCACTAGCGGGATCTTACGAGCAGTACTTC. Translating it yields CASSYSLAGSYEQYF.

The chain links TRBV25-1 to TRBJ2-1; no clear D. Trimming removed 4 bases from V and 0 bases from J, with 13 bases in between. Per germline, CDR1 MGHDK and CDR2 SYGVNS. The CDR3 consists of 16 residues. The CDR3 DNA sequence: TGTGCCAGCAGTGGACCGACAATGCTCTCCTACAATGAGCAGTTCTTC. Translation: CASSGPTMLSYNEQFF.

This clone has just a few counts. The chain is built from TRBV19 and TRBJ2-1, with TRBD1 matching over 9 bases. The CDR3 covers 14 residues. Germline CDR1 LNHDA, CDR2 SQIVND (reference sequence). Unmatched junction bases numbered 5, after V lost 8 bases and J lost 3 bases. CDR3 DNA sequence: TGTGCCAGTCATCGGGACAGGGACTACAATGAGCAGTTCTTC. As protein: CASHRDRDYNEQFF.

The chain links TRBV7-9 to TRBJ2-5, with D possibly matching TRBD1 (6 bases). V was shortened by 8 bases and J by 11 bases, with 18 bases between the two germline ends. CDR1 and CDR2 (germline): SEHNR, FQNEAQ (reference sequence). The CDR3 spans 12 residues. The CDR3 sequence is CASERQGSEQYF. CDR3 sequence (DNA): TGTGCCAGCGAACGCCAGGGGAGTGAGCAGTACTTC.

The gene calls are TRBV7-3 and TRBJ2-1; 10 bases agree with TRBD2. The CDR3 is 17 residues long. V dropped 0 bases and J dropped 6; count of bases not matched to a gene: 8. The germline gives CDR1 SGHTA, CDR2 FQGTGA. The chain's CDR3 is CASSLTGLAGGINEQFF. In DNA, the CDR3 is TGTGCCAGCAGCTTAACTGGGTTAGCGGGGGGCATCAATGAGCAGTTCTTC.

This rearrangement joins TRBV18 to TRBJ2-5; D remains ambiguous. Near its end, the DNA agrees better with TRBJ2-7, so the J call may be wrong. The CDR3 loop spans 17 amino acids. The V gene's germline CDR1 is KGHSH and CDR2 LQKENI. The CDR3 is CASSPRSASPTSYEQYF. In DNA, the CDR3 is TGTGCCAGCTCACCAAGGTCGGCTAGTCCCACTTCCTACGAGCAGTACTTC.

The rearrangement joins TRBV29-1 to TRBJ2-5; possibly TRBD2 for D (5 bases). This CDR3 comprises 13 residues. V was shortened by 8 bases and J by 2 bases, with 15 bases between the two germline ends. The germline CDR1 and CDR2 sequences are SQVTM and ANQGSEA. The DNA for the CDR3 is TGCAGCTATCAAGGAGGCACTCAAGAGACCCAGTACTTC. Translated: CSYQGGTQETQYF.

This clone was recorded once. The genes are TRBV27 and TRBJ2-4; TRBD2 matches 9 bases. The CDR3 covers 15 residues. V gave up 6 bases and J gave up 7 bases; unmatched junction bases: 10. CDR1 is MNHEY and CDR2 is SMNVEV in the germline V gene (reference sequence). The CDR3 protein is CASRYSGRRENIQYF. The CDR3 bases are TGTGCCAGCAGATATAGCGGGAGAAGGGAGAACATTCAGTACTTC.

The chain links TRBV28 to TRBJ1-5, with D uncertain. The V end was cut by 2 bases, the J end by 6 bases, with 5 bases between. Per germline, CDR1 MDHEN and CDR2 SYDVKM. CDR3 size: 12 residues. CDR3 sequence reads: CASSLASQPQHF. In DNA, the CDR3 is TGTGCCAGCAGTTTAGCGAGTCAGCCCCAGCATTTT.

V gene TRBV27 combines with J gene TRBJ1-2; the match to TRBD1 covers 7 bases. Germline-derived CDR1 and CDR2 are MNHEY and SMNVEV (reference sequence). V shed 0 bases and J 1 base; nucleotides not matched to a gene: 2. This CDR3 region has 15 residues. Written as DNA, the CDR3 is TGTGCCAGCAGTTTATCGGCAGGGGGTAACTATGGCTACACCTTC. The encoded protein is CASSLSAGGNYGYTF.

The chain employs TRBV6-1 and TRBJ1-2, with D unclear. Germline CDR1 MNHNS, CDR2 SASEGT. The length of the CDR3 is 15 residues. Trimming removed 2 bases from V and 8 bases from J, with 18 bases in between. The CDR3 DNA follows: TGTGCCAGCAGTGAACTATCCTCCCTATCGGGGGGCTACACCTTC. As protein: CASSELSSLSGGYTF.

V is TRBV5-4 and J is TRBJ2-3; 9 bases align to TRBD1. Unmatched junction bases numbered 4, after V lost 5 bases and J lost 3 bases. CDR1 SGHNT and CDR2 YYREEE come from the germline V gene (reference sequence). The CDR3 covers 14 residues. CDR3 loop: CASSSGTGTDTQYF. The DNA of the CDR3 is TGTGCCAGCAGTTCCGGGACAGGGACAGATACGCAGTATTTT.

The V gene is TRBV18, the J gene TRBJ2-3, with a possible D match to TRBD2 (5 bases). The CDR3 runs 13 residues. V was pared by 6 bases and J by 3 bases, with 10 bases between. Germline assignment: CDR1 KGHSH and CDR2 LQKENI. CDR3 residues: CASSSPGTDTQYF. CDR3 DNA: TGTGCCAGCTCCTCACCGGGGACAGATACGCAGTATTTT.

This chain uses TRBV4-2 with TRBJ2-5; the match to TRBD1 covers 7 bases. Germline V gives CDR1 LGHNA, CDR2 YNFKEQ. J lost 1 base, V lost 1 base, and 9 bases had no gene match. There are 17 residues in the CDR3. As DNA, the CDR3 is TGTGCCAGCAGCCAAGGTCCGACAGGGATCTCCCAAGAGACCCAGTACTTC. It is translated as CASSQGPTGISQETQYF.

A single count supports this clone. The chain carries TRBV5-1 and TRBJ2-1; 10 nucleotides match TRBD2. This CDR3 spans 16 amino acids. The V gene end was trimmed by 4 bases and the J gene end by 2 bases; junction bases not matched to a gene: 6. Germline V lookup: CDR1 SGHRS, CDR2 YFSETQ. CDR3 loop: CASSGRLAGTYNEQFF. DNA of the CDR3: TGCGCCAGCAGCGGGAGACTAGCGGGTACCTACAATGAGCAGTTCTTC.

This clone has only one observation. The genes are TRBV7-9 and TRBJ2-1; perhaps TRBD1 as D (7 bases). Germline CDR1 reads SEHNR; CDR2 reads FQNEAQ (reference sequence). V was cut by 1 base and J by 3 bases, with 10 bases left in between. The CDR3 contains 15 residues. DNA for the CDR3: TGTGCCAGCAGCTTAGGGCAGGGGGGCTACAATGAGCAGTTCTTC. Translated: CASSLGQGGYNEQFF.

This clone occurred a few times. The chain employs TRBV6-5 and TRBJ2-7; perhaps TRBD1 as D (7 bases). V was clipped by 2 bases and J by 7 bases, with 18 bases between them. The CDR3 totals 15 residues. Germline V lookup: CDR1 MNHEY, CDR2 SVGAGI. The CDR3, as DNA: TGTGCCAGCAGTTACCCTGACAGGGAGGCCGTGGAGCAGTACTTC. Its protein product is CASSYPDREAVEQYF.

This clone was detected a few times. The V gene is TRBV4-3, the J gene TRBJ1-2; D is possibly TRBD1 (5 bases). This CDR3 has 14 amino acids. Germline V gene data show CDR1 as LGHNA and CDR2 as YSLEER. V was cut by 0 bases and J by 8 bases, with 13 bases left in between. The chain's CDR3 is CASSQDFGTWGYTF. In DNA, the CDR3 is TGCGCCAGCAGCCAAGACTTCGGGACTTGGGGCTACACCTTC.

CDR3 region: CASSPGTNSNQPQHF. In DNA form, the CDR3 reads TGTGCCAGTAGTCCCGGGACAAATAGCAATCAGCCCCAGCATTTT. The chain combines TRBV19 with TRBJ1-5; possible D gene TRBD1, 6 bases. V dropped 5 bases and J dropped 0 bases, with 11 bases sitting between them. Germline CDR1 LNHDA, CDR2 SQIVND (reference sequence). The CDR3 runs to 15 residues.

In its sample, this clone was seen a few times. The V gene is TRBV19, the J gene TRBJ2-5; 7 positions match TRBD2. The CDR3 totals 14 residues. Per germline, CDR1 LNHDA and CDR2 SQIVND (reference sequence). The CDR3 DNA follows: TGTGCTATCAGAAGGGCTAGCGGACAAGAGACCCAGTACTTC. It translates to CAIRRASGQETQYF.

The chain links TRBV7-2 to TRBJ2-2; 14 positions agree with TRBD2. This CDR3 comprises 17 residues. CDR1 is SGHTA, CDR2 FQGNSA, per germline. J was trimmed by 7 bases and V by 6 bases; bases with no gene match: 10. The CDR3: CASRVWTSGGRGGELFF. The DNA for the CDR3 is TGTGCCAGCAGGGTCTGGACTAGCGGGGGGCGGGGCGGGGAGCTGTTTTTT.

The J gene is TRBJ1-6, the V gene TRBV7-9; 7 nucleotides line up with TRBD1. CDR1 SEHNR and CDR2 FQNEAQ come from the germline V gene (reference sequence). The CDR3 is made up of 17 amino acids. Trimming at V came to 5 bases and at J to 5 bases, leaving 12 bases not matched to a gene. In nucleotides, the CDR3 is TGTGCCAGCAGCCACCCCGGGGCCGGGACAGATAATTCACCCCTCCACTTT. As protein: CASSHPGAGTDNSPLHF.

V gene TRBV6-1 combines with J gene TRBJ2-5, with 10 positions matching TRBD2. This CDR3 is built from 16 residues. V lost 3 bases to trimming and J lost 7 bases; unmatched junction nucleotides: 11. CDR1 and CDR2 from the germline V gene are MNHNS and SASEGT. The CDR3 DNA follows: TGTGCCAGCAGTGAGGGACGAGCGGGAGGGCCTAGGACCCAGTACTTC. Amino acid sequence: CASSEGRAGGPRTQYF.

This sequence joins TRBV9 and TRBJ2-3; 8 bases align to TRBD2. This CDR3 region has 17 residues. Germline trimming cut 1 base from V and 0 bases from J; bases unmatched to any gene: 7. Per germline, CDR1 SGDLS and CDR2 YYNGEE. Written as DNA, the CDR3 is TGTGCCAGCAGCGTAACCCAGACTAGCGAGAGCACAGATACGCAGTATTTT. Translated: CASSVTQTSESTDTQYF.